Shown below are 28 T cell receptor beta chains from a single sample sequenced in a study of blood T cell repertoires in COVID-19. Only in-frame clones appear in the TCRdb table, and some are missing; sequencing was by immunoSEQ multiplex PCR. The sample yields 140,000 to 150,000 clones, 60% to 80% seen once. Input material: peripheral blood. These receptors were obtained from a man aged 50 or older with active or convalescent COVID-19.

In DNA form, the CDR3 reads TGTGCCAGTAGTATGAGGGGACAGGGGGGCACTGAAGCTTTCTTT. It is translated as CASSMRGQGGTEAFF. The chain uses TRBV19 and TRBJ1-1; 11 bases agree with TRBD1. There are 15 residues in the CDR3. V was pared by 3 bases and J by 4 bases, with 4 bases of the junction left unmatched. Germline values: CDR1 LNHDA, CDR2 SQIVND (reference sequence).

The gene calls are TRBV27 and TRBJ2-3, with a weak D call TRBD2 (6 bases). The CDR3 contains 16 residues. V lost 10 bases and J lost 3, with 23 bases in between. Germline V lookup: CDR1 MNHEY, CDR2 SMNVEV (reference sequence). The CDR3 nucleotides read TGTGCCACCAGAAATATTAAGTCGGGGGTTACAGATACGCAGTATTTT. Translating gives CATRNIKSGVTDTQYF.

This chain connects TRBV5-8 to TRBJ1-5, with 7 bases lining up with TRBD1. CDR1 SGHTS and CDR2 YDEGEE come from the germline V gene. J was trimmed by 6 bases and V by 4 bases; bases with no gene match: 13. The CDR3 extends over 16 amino acids. The CDR3 region has the DNA TGTGCCAGCAGCATAGGGGGCAGCACGTGGGGTCAGCCCCAGCATTTT. Its translation is CASSIGGSTWGQPQHF. Combining the CDR3 with reference TRBV5-8 and TRBJ1-5 gives the whole variable domain EAGVTQSPTHLIKTRGQQATLRCSPISGHTSVYWYQQALGLGLQFLLWYDEGEERNRGNFPPRFSGRQFPNYSSELNVNALELEDSALYLCASSIGGSTWGQPQHFGDGTRLSIL.

The chain couples TRBV18 to TRBJ1-2, with D uncertain. V was trimmed by 0 bases and J by 4 bases, leaving 12 bases between them. This CDR3 has 15 residues. The germline CDR1 and CDR2 sequences are KGHSH and LQKENI. The CDR3 region has the DNA TGTGCCAGCTCACCACCTACGGTACCAGGCTATGGCTACACCTTC. Its protein product is CASSPPTVPGYGYTF.

The chain is built from TRBV28 and TRBJ1-1, with D hard to call. This CDR3 contains 13 residues. The germline gives CDR1 MDHEN, CDR2 SYDVKM. Trimming removed 7 bases from V and 4 bases from J, with 13 bases in between. The CDR3 coding sequence is TGTGCCAGCATCCGAGACGGGGTCACTGAAGCTTTCTTT. Encoded protein: CASIRDGVTEAFF.

J is TRBJ1-3 and V is TRBV9; D perhaps matches TRBD1 (5 bases). Looked up from germline, CDR1 is SGDLS and CDR2 is YYNGEE. V lost 3 bases to trimming and J lost 0 bases, with 16 bases between them. This CDR3 has 17 amino acids. CDR3 sequence (DNA): TGTGCCAGCAGCGGTGGAGGGGCAGGGAGCTCTGGAAACACCATATATTTT. Protein sequence: CASSGGGAGSSGNTIYF.

This sequence joins TRBV7-3 and TRBJ2-7; possibly TRBD2 for D (5 bases). V shed 5 bases and J shed 2 bases, with 13 bases lying between them. Germline CDR1 SGHTA, CDR2 FQGTGA. The CDR3 loop spans 14 amino acids. The CDR3 bases are TGTGCCAGCAGCCCCAACGGGGAACCCTACGAGCAGTACTTC. Encoded protein: CASSPNGEPYEQYF.

The chain is built from TRBV19 and TRBJ2-5; possibly TRBD2 for D (7 bases). V lost 3 bases and J 5 bases, leaving 22 bases between the germline ends. CDR3 length: 17 amino acids. Germline V gene lookup returns CDR1 LNHDA and CDR2 SQIVND (reference sequence). The CDR3: CASSIRGGGLETETQYF. DNA of the CDR3: TGTGCCAGTAGTATTCGAGGGGGGGGACTTGAGACGGAGACCCAGTACTTC.

V usage is TRBV3-1 (or the pseudogene TRBV3-2) and J usage is TRBJ2-3; D not certain. V lost 4 bases to trimming and J lost 0 bases, with 14 bases between them. Germline V gene sequence: CDR1 LGHDT, CDR2 YNNKEL (reference sequence). The CDR3 runs to 16 residues. Here the CDR3 DNA reads TGTGCCAGCAGCCTTAAGACTCGGTGGAGCACAGATACGCAGTATTTT. The encoded protein is CASSLKTRWSTDTQYF.

This clone has just a few counts. V gene TRBV19 combines with J gene TRBJ1-1; no definite D call. This CDR3 has 15 residues. Germline CDR1 reads LNHDA; CDR2 reads SQIVND (reference sequence). Trimming shortened V by 0 bases and J by 6 bases, and 14 bases separated the two germline ends. The CDR3 spells CASSIDPGSVPEAFF. The CDR3 DNA reads as TGTGCCAGTAGTATAGACCCAGGCTCGGTACCTGAAGCTTTCTTT.

The chain joins TRBV5-1 to TRBJ2-7, with D possibly matching TRBD1 (6 bases). The CDR3 has 11 amino acids. V was trimmed by 8 bases and J by 6 bases, leaving 12 bases between them. The germline V gene has CDR1 SGHRS and CDR2 YFSETQ. The CDR3 DNA is TGCGCCAGAACTACAGGGAGCGAGCAGTACTTC. This encodes CARTTGSEQYF.

The J gene is TRBJ2-1, the V gene TRBV28; D is possibly TRBD2 (6 bases). Trimming left V 6 bases short and J 0 bases short, with 15 bases between. CDR3 length: 16 amino acids. Germline CDR1 reads MDHEN; CDR2 reads SYDVKM. CDR3 in amino acids: CASRGPGASSYNEQFF. The CDR3 nucleotides read TGTGCCAGCAGAGGGCCGGGAGCGAGCTCCTACAATGAGCAGTTCTTC.

The chain joins TRBV10-3 to TRBJ1-3; weak D call: TRBD1 (5 bases). Looked up from germline, CDR1 is ENHRY and CDR2 is SYGVKD. The CDR3 is 17 residues long. Trimming removed 0 bases from V and 0 bases from J, with 12 bases in between. The CDR3 protein is CAISESLGGISGNTIYF. DNA of the CDR3: TGTGCCATCAGTGAGTCATTGGGGGGGATCTCTGGAAACACCATATATTTT.

The chain links TRBV12-3 or TRBV12-4 to TRBJ2-1; tentative D call: TRBD2 (6 bases). Trimming shortened V by 2 bases and J by 9 bases, and 11 bases separated the two germline ends. The CDR3 loop spans 13 amino acids. CDR3 nucleotides: TGTGCCAGCAGTTTAACTAGCACGGTTGAGCAGTTCTTC. This translates into CASSLTSTVEQFF.

This chain connects TRBV11-3 to TRBJ2-3, with 7 bases matching TRBD1. J was trimmed by 2 bases and V by 5 bases; bases with no gene match: 7. Germline-derived CDR1 and CDR2 are SGHNT and YENEEA. The CDR3 extends over 15 amino acids. The CDR3 DNA is TGTGCCAGCAGCCAAGGGACAGACGTCACAGATACGCAGTATTTT. Its protein product is CASSQGTDVTDTQYF.

This chain uses TRBV11-2 with TRBJ2-3, with 12 positions matching TRBD2. The CDR3 loop spans 16 amino acids. V was clipped by 5 bases and J by 1 base; unmatched bases: 4. CDR1 and CDR2 (germline): SGHAT, FQNNGV. The CDR3 region is CASSARLAGGTDTQYF. Here the CDR3 DNA reads TGTGCCAGCAGCGCCCGACTAGCGGGAGGCACAGATACGCAGTATTTT.

This clone was seen only once. The chain carries TRBV10-1 and TRBJ2-3, with D maybe TRBD2 (6 bases). CDR3 length: 11 residues. CDR1 is WNHNN and CDR2 is SYGVQD in the germline V gene (reference sequence). The V and J ends lost 8 bases and 7 bases respectively, with 10 bases between them. DNA for the CDR3: TGCGCCAGCGCGGGGCCAAATACGCAGTATTTT. This codes for CASAGPNTQYF.

The chain is built from TRBV25-1 and TRBJ2-1; D is unclear. The germline gives CDR1 MGHDK, CDR2 SYGVNS. V lost 5 bases and J lost 7, with 15 bases in between. The CDR3 loop spans 14 amino acids. The CDR3 region has the DNA TGTGCCAGCAGTAGAACGGCTTTGGAGAATGAGCAGTTCTTC. Protein product: CASSRTALENEQFF.

CDR3 sequence (DNA): TGTGCCAGCAGCTTGGGAGGCAGCTCCTACAATGAGCAGTTCTTC. Its translation is CASSLGGSSYNEQFF. The V gene is TRBV5-4, the J gene TRBJ2-1, with no clear D. Between the trimmed V and J ends, which lost 0 bases and 0 bases, there was a span of 7 bases. Germline loops: CDR1 SGHNT, CDR2 YYREEE (reference sequence). The CDR3 is 15 amino acids.

About this clone itself: Other DNA sequences of this sample code for an identical CDR3. The V gene is TRBV5-1, the J gene TRBJ2-2; tentatively, D is TRBD2 (5 bases). V lost 0 bases, J lost 2 bases, and 8 bases lay in between. The CDR3 runs 15 residues. Germline V gives CDR1 SGHRS, CDR2 YFSETQ. The CDR3 loop reads CASSLGRVNTGELFF. The CDR3 DNA follows: TGCGCCAGCAGCTTGGGGCGGGTCAACACCGGGGAGCTGTTTTTT.

CDR3 loop: CAWSVDSWSEKLFF. The CDR3 bases are TGTGCCTGGAGTGTAGATAGTTGGTCGGAAAAACTGTTTTTT. This chain connects TRBV30 to TRBJ1-4; D not resolved. V lost 0 bases and J 8 bases, leaving 13 bases between the germline ends. CDR1 and CDR2 from the germline V gene are GTSNPN and SVGIG (reference sequence). The CDR3 is made up of 14 amino acids.

This chain's CDR3 is CASSSDRATFNEQFF. Here the CDR3 DNA reads TGTGCCAGCAGCTCCGACAGGGCTACCTTCAATGAGCAGTTCTTC. V usage is TRBV7-8 and J usage is TRBJ2-1, with 7 bases lining up with TRBD1. Germline CDR1 SGHVS, CDR2 FQNEAQ. Germline trimming cut 4 bases from V and 6 bases from J; bases unmatched to any gene: 9. The CDR3 has 15 residues.

The genes are TRBV6-6 and TRBJ2-7, with 7 bases that match TRBD2. The trim removed 5 bases at V and 2 bases at J, leaving 6 bases unmatched. CDR1 is MNHNY and CDR2 is SVGAGI in the germline V gene (reference sequence). CDR3 length: 14 residues. CDR3 loop: CASSGRDGAYEQYF. The CDR3 DNA sequence: TGTGCCAGCAGTGGGAGGGACGGGGCCTACGAGCAGTACTTC.

The chain uses TRBV5-4 and TRBJ2-1, with D unresolved. CDR1 and CDR2 (germline): SGHNT, YYREEE (reference sequence). The CDR3 runs to 12 residues. V was trimmed by 0 bases and J by 6 bases, leaving 4 bases between them. The DNA of the CDR3 is TGTGCCAGCAGCTTGGCTGTCAATGAGCAGTTCTTC. Translating gives CASSLAVNEQFF.

The V and J genes are TRBV25-1 and TRBJ2-5; a weak D match, TRBD2 (6 bases). Germline V gene lookup returns CDR1 MGHDK and CDR2 SYGVNS. The CDR3 covers 13 residues. V lost 7 bases and J 5 bases, leaving 14 bases between the germline ends. The CDR3 DNA is TGTGCCAGCACCAGGAGGGCCAGGGAGACCCAGTACTTC. Translating gives CASTRRARETQYF.

In this sample, this clone turned up a few times. The rearrangement links TRBV28 to TRBJ2-7; D is unresolved. V was trimmed by 5 bases and J by 3 bases, leaving 5 bases between them. Germline V gene data show CDR1 as MDHEN and CDR2 as SYDVKM. The CDR3 contains 11 residues. This CDR3 is CASSNRYEQYF. Written as DNA, the CDR3 is TGTGCCAGCAGTAATCGCTACGAGCAGTACTTC.

This chain uses TRBV15 with TRBJ1-3; 7 bases match TRBD1. J gave up 4 bases and V 5 bases, and 2 bases lay outside the gene matches. CDR3 length: 13 residues. Germline V gives CDR1 LNHNV, CDR2 YYDKDF (reference sequence). The CDR3 bases are TGTGCCACCAGCCGGGGACAGGGAAACACCATATATTTT. It yields the protein CATSRGQGNTIYF.

This clone occurred a few times. J is TRBJ1-1 and V is TRBV28; maybe TRBD1 (6 bases). Germline V lookup: CDR1 MDHEN, CDR2 SYDVKM. Trimming shortened V by 6 bases and J by 0 bases, and 17 bases separated the two germline ends. This CDR3 region has 16 residues. The CDR3: CASSRGVGALNTEAFF. The CDR3 DNA reads TGTGCCAGCAGCCGAGGGGTGGGGGCCCTGAACACTGAAGCTTTCTTT.